Following are 15 T cell receptor beta chains from one sample sequenced in a study of control samples from healthy donors and cancer patients. TCRdb's copy holds only in-frame clones and misses some; the assay was immunoSEQ multiplex PCR. The data hold around 100,000 clones, with approximately 84% observed a single time. The source material was blood. These receptors were collected from a woman in her forties or fifties in good health.

V gene TRBV4-1 combines with J gene TRBJ2-2; no reliable D call. Germline lookup yields CDR1 MGHRA and CDR2 YSYEKL. The length of the CDR3 is 12 residues. Trimming took 3 bases from V and 4 from J, leaving 3 bases between them. CDR3 DNA: TGCGCCAGCAGCCAGTTCACCGGGGAGCTGTTTTTT. It specifies CASSQFTGELFF.

V gene TRBV10-3 combines with J gene TRBJ2-7, with TRBD2 identical over 11 bases. The CDR3 sequence is 18 residues long. Trimming cost V 11 bases and J 1 base; bases outside gene matches: 19. Germline values: CDR1 ENHRY, CDR2 SYGVKD. The CDR3 DNA is TGTGCCGCGGGGGGTTCGGGGACTAGCGGATCGAGGTCCTACGAGCAGTACGTC. Amino acids: CAAGGSGTSGSRSYEQYV.

The CDR3 DNA sequence: TGTGCCAGCAGTAATCTCAACGCAGATACGCAGTATTTT. This gives the protein CASSNLNADTQYF. J is TRBJ2-3 and V is TRBV28; D gene unclear. Germline CDR1 MDHEN, CDR2 SYDVKM. The CDR3 is 13 amino acids. Trimming took 5 bases from V and 4 from J, leaving 10 bases between them.

The genes are TRBV30 and TRBJ2-5, with 7 bases identical to TRBD1. J was trimmed by 7 bases and V by 0 bases; bases with no gene match: 11. Germline assignment: CDR1 GTSNPN and CDR2 SVGIG (reference sequence). The length of the CDR3 is 15 residues. The CDR3 is CAWSVRFRGWGTQYF. The CDR3, as DNA: TGTGCCTGGAGTGTACGGTTCAGGGGGTGGGGGACCCAGTACTTC.

This clone was detected a few times. The V call is TRBV7-2, the J call TRBJ2-2; TRBD2 agrees at 9 bases. Germline CDR1 SGHTA, CDR2 FQGNSA. There are 14 residues in the CDR3. Unmatched junction bases numbered 3, after V lost 5 bases and J lost 5 bases. CDR3 in amino acids: CASSKTSGTGELFF. The CDR3 bases are TGTGCCAGCAGCAAGACTAGCGGTACCGGGGAGCTGTTTTTT.

The chain employs TRBV6-5 and TRBJ2-1; the match to TRBD1 covers 9 bases. Trimming took 7 bases from V and 8 from J; bases not matched to a gene: 6. CDR3 size: 13 residues. Germline-derived CDR1 and CDR2 are MNHEY and SVGAGI. The CDR3 region is CASKGTGLYEQFF. CDR3 in DNA: TGTGCCAGCAAAGGGACAGGGCTTTATGAGCAGTTCTTC.

In its sample, this clone was seen once. The gene calls are TRBV19 and TRBJ1-3, with 10 bases matching TRBD1. CDR3 length: 17 residues. V dropped 7 bases and J dropped 0; count of bases not matched to a gene: 9. Germline V gives CDR1 LNHDA, CDR2 SQIVND (reference sequence). The CDR3 DNA reads TGTGCCAGTACGACAGGGGGCTCAGCATCCTCTGGAAACACCATATATTTT. Translating gives CASTTGGSASSGNTIYF.

The J gene is TRBJ2-7, the V gene TRBV25-1; D gene ambiguous. The CDR3 totals 14 residues. Trimming removed 2 bases at V and 6 bases at J, with 14 bases between. CDR1 is MGHDK, CDR2 SYGVNS, per germline. DNA of the CDR3: TGTGCCAGCAGTGAAGCCGGAGCCTCGAGCGAGCAGTACTTC. Amino acids: CASSEAGASSEQYF.

This chain links TRBV6-5 with TRBJ2-3; D is uncertain. Trimming removed 7 bases from V and 0 bases from J, with 11 bases in between. The germline CDR1 and CDR2 sequences are MNHEY and SVGAGI. The CDR3 totals 14 residues. As DNA, the CDR3 is TGTGCCAGCACGCTGTCAACTAGCACAGATACGCAGTATTTT. It specifies CASTLSTSTDTQYF.

The genes are TRBV28 and TRBJ2-7, with TRBD1 as a possible D gene (6 bases). The CDR3 is 14 amino acids. Germline loops: CDR1 MDHEN, CDR2 SYDVKM. With 3 bases removed from V and 7 bases from J, the gap between germline ends came to 16 bases. The CDR3 reads CASSFDQGSREQYF. The CDR3 coding sequence is TGTGCCAGCAGTTTTGATCAGGGGTCGAGAGAGCAGTACTTC.

The chain carries TRBV6-2 or TRBV6-3 and TRBJ1-6; D gene ambiguous. The CDR3 covers 16 residues. The germline CDR1 and CDR2 sequences are MNHEY and SVGEGT. Trimming took 2 bases from V and 7 from J, leaving 15 bases between them. The DNA of the CDR3 is TGTGCCAGCAGTTACGTGAACCGGGTCTTAAATTCACCCCTCCACTTT. Translating gives CASSYVNRVLNSPLHF.

Only a few counts were recorded for this clone. V gene TRBV19 combines with J gene TRBJ1-1; D is uncertain. The CDR3 extends over 14 amino acids. V lost 3 bases to trimming and J lost 1 base, with 9 bases between them. CDR1 and CDR2 from the germline V gene are LNHDA and SQIVND (reference sequence). The CDR3 coding sequence is TGTGCCAGTAGTATGTTGACGGGGAACACTGAAGCTTTCTTT. Its protein is CASSMLTGNTEAFF.

The V and J genes are TRBV7-3 and TRBJ2-3, with D perhaps matching TRBD2 (5 bases). CDR3 length: 17 residues. V lost 2 bases to trimming and J lost 1 base, with 16 bases between them. The germline CDR1 and CDR2 sequences are SGHTA and FQGTGA. CDR3 protein: CASSLRPRTPGTDTQYF. The DNA for the CDR3 is TGTGCCAGCAGCTTACGCCCCCGGACTCCCGGCACAGATACGCAGTATTTT. Combining the CDR3 with reference TRBV7-3 and TRBJ2-3 gives the whole variable domain GAGVSQTPSNKVTEKGKYVELRCDPISGHTALYWYRQSLGQGPEFLIYFQGTGAADDSGLPNDRFFAVRPEGSVSTLKIQRTERGDSAVYLCASSLRPRTPGTDTQYFGPGTRLTVL.

This rearrangement joins TRBV18 to TRBJ2-7; perhaps D is TRBD1 or TRBD2 (7 bases each). This CDR3 is built from 16 residues. Germline V gene lookup returns CDR1 KGHSH and CDR2 LQKENI. With 6 bases removed from V and 3 bases from J, the gap between germline ends came to 21 bases. The CDR3 protein is CASSSGGSAGGYEQYF. The CDR3 DNA follows: TGTGCCAGCTCCTCGGGGGGAAGTGCAGGGGGCTACGAGCAGTACTTC.

V is TRBV6-5 and J is TRBJ1-2, with D tentatively TRBD1 (5 bases). Germline CDR1 is MNHEY and CDR2 is SVGAGI. The CDR3 consists of 14 residues. Between the trimmed V and J ends, which lost 6 bases and 3 bases, there was a span of 14 bases. DNA for the CDR3: TGTGCCAGCAGCAAGGGGAGTGACTACTATGGCTACACCTTC. This encodes CASSKGSDYYGYTF.